A single sample is the source of the 10 T cell receptor beta chains below, sequenced in a study of early T cells in non-severe SARS-CoV-2 infection. TCRdb reanalysed the 5' RACE reads using MiXCR and keeps one entry per CDR3 protein. Among 55,000 to 65,000 distinct CDR3 sequences listed, roughly an eighth were seen once. The material sequenced was whole blood. All receptors come from an adult who was a healthcare worker with PCR-confirmed SARS-CoV-2 infection or an uninfected control (not recorded which).

The rearrangement joins TRBV27 to TRBJ1-4; no clear D. Germline V CDR1 and CDR2: MNHEY, SMNVEV (reference sequence). The CDR3 extends over 11 amino acids. The germline V and J ends were trimmed by 4 bases and 15 bases, with 12 bases remaining between them. CDR3 bases: TGTGCCAGCAGTTCTCGTGGGATGGTGTTTTTT. Protein product: CASSSRGMVFF.

This clonotype was picked up a small number of times. V usage is TRBV11-2 and J usage is TRBJ1-5; TRBD1 agrees at 11 bases. The CDR3 totals 16 residues. Germline V lookup: CDR1 SGHAT, CDR2 FQNNGV. Unmatched junction bases numbered 5, after V lost 1 base and J lost 6 bases. DNA of the CDR3: TGTGCCAGCAGCTTAGGAGGACAGGGGGCGTCTCAGCCCCAGCATTTT. Translated: CASSLGGQGASQPQHF.

This rearrangement joins TRBV18 to TRBJ2-7, with D possibly TRBD1 on 5 matching bases. Germline V gives CDR1 KGHSH, CDR2 LQKENI. This CDR3 region has 13 residues. With 3 bases removed from V and 5 bases from J, the gap between germline ends came to 11 bases. The CDR3 sequence: CASSPAGSHEQYF. The CDR3 DNA sequence: TGTGCCAGCTCACCGGCAGGGTCCCACGAGCAGTACTTC.

This clonotype was observed at least ten times. The gene calls are TRBV6-1 and TRBJ2-2; a possible D gene is TRBD2 (6 bases). The V gene's germline CDR1 is MNHNS and CDR2 SASEGT. This CDR3 spans 14 amino acids. V was shortened by 6 bases and J by 7 bases, with 15 bases between the two germline ends. The CDR3 is CASSVSMEGGELFF. As DNA, the CDR3 is TGTGCCAGCAGCGTCTCTATGGAGGGCGGGGAGCTGTTTTTT.

V usage is TRBV4-1 and J usage is TRBJ2-6, with TRBD2 matching over 11 bases. Germline values: CDR1 MGHRA, CDR2 YSYEKL. The trim removed 0 bases at V and 4 bases at J, leaving 8 bases unmatched. CDR3 length: 19 amino acids. CDR3 loop: CASSQEAVSGRAGANVLTF. The CDR3 DNA follows: TGCGCCAGCAGCCAAGAGGCCGTTAGCGGGAGGGCGGGGGCCAACGTCCTGACTTTC.

The rearrangement uses TRBV7-8 and TRBJ1-1; D gene ambiguous. V lost 5 bases and J 1 base, leaving 8 bases between the germline ends. The length of the CDR3 is 13 residues. The germline V gene encodes CDR1 SGHVS and CDR2 FQNEAQ. The CDR3 DNA follows: TGTGCCAGCAGCGTCTGGGGGAACACTGAAGCTTTCTTT. This translates into CASSVWGNTEAFF.

Worth noting for this clonotype: A much larger clone differs by one base, so this may be a read error. Likely a read error: the CDR3 ends without its conserved phenylalanine or tryptophan. The rearrangement links TRBV7-3 to TRBJ2-1, with unresolved D. Looked up from germline, CDR1 is SGHTA and CDR2 is FQGTGA. V was trimmed by 1 base and J by 4 bases, leaving 11 bases between them. The CDR3 runs to 15 residues. CDR3 sequence: CASSLNPANYNEQFS. The DNA for the CDR3 is TGTGCCAGCAGCTTAAACCCCGCGAATTACAATGAGCAGTTCTCC.

There are a few counts of this clonotype. J is TRBJ2-1 and V is TRBV6-2 or TRBV6-3, with a possible D match to TRBD2 (5 bases). CDR1 is MNHEY and CDR2 is SVGEGT in the germline V gene. V lost 2 bases to trimming and J lost 4 bases, with 12 bases between them. The CDR3 is 15 amino acids. The CDR3 DNA reads as TGTGCCAGCAGTTACCGGGGAGTAGAGTACAATGAGCAGTTCTTC. Encoded protein: CASSYRGVEYNEQFF.

This clonotype came up a few times. The J gene is TRBJ1-4, the V gene TRBV20-1; D is perhaps TRBD1 (5 bases). Trimming left V 4 bases short and J 7 bases short, with 16 bases between. This CDR3 region has 14 residues. Per the germline V gene, CDR1 is DFQATT and CDR2 is SNEGSKA (reference sequence). The CDR3 nucleotides are TGCAGTGCTATACCAGGGAATGCGGGTGAAAAACTGTTTTTT. Its protein product is CSAIPGNAGEKLFF.

J is TRBJ2-6 and V is TRBV5-1, with 13 nucleotides matching TRBD2. The trim removed 3 bases at V and 0 bases at J, leaving 9 bases unmatched. The CDR3 has 20 amino acids. CDR1 and CDR2 (germline): SGHRS, YFSETQ. CDR3 DNA sequence: TGCGCCAGCAGCTCCATGACTAGCGGGGGGCTTATCTCTGGGGCCAACGTCCTGACTTTC. Its translation is CASSSMTSGGLISGANVLTF. Full variable domain (outside the CDR3, taken from reference TRBV5-1 and TRBJ2-6): KAGVTQTPRYLIKTRGQQVTLSCSPISGHRSVSWYQQTPGQGLQFLFEYFSETQRNKGNFPGRFSGRQFSNSRSEMNVSTLELGDSALYLCASSSMTSGGLISGANVLTFGAGSRLTVL.